These 28 T cell receptor beta chains were sequenced from one sample in a study of shared clonotypes between healthy human individuals. Produced via immunoSEQ multiplex PCR; TCRdb's table is partial and in-frame only. The sample has over a million clones, roughly 80% seen once. The specimen sequenced was memory CD4+ T cells sorted from blood. As for subset: CD45RA-negative fraction. The receptors originated from a man between 18 and 29 years old in good health.

About this clone: In the same sample, other DNA sequences code for this CDR3. The chain has TRBV5-1 and TRBJ2-1, with 14 positions matching TRBD2. This CDR3 has 15 amino acids. After removal of 4 bases from V and 6 bases from J, the junction contained 3 bases not matched to a gene. Germline lookup yields CDR1 SGHRS and CDR2 YFSETQ. CDR3: CASSAGTSGSNEQFF. The CDR3 DNA sequence: TGCGCCAGCAGCGCCGGGACTAGCGGGAGCAATGAGCAGTTCTTC.

This clone has a single count. This may be a read error: a much more frequent sequence differs by one nucleotide. Distinct nucleotide sequences in the sample also encode this CDR3. The CDR3 loop is CASSLVDTQYF. CDR3 DNA: TGTGCCAGCAGCTTGGTAGATACGCAGTATTTT. The chain carries TRBV5-6 and TRBJ2-3; D unresolved. Germline V lookup: CDR1 SGHDT, CDR2 YYEEEE. The CDR3 is made up of 11 amino acids. Trimming pared 0 bases from V and 5 bases from J, leaving 1 base between.

The V call is TRBV27, the J call TRBJ2-3, with 14 bases lining up with TRBD2. Unmatched junction bases numbered 11, after V lost 5 bases and J lost 10 bases. Germline V gene lookup returns CDR1 MNHEY and CDR2 SMNVEV (reference sequence). CDR3 length: 16 residues. This chain's CDR3 is CASSPQTSGRALAQYF. CDR3 in DNA: TGTGCCAGCAGTCCCCAGACTAGCGGGAGGGCCCTAGCGCAGTATTTT.

This clone has at least ten counts. The V gene is TRBV5-1, the J gene TRBJ2-3; maybe TRBD2 (5 bases). Trimming stripped 7 bases from V and 0 bases from J, with 12 bases between. The CDR3 loop spans 14 amino acids. CDR1 and CDR2 from the germline V gene are SGHRS and YFSETQ. CDR3 nucleotides: TGCGCCAGCGTCCGGAGGCCTAGCACAGATACGCAGTATTTT. It encodes CASVRRPSTDTQYF. Together with reference TRBV5-1 and TRBJ2-3, the CDR3 gives the full variable domain: KAGVTQTPRYLIKTRGQQVTLSCSPISGHRSVSWYQQTPGQGLQFLFEYFSETQRNKGNFPGRFSGRQFSNSRSEMNVSTLELGDSALYLCASVRRPSTDTQYFGPGTRLTVL.

V is TRBV5-6 and J is TRBJ1-4, with TRBD1 as a possible D gene (5 bases). V was clipped by 2 bases and J by 12 bases, with 17 bases between them. CDR1 is SGHDT and CDR2 is YYEEEE in the germline V gene. This CDR3 is 14 amino acids long. The CDR3 loop is CASSFWGPLQELFF. In DNA, the CDR3 is TGTGCCAGCAGCTTCTGGGGACCCCTGCAGGAACTGTTTTTT.

This clone was counted once. The V call is TRBV7-2, the J call TRBJ1-2; 7 nucleotides match TRBD1. Germline V CDR1 and CDR2: SGHTA, FQGNSA. The length of the CDR3 is 14 residues. The V segment lost 3 bases and the J segment 5 bases; nucleotides outside the gene matches: 6. The CDR3 DNA reads as TGTGCCAGCAGCTTGGGACAGAACCCTTATGGCTACACCTTC. Its translation: CASSLGQNPYGYTF. The full variable domain, rest sourced from reference TRBV7-2 and TRBJ1-2, is GAGVSQSPSNKVTEKGKDVELRCDPISGHTALYWYRQSLGQGLEFLIYFQGNSAPDKSGLPSDRFSAERTGGSVSTLTIQRTQQEDSAVYLCASSLGQNPYGYTFGSGTRLTVV.

The rearrangement uses TRBV28 and TRBJ2-1; 12 bases fit TRBD2. The germline CDR1 and CDR2 sequences are MDHEN and SYDVKM. The ends lost 2 bases at V and 7 bases at J; junction bases unmatched: 3. This CDR3 region has 15 residues. CDR3 nucleotide sequence: TGTGCCAGCAGTTTAAGACTAGCGGGAGTTAATGAGCAGTTCTTC. Translating gives CASSLRLAGVNEQFF.

This clone was seen a few times. The V call is TRBV10-1, the J call TRBJ1-2, with D possibly being TRBD1 (6 bases). V lost 5 bases, J lost 5 bases, and 12 bases lay in between. Germline assignment: CDR1 WNHNN and CDR2 SYGVQD (reference sequence). The CDR3 is 13 amino acids. The CDR3: CASSPGDTYGYTF. CDR3 DNA: TGCGCCAGCAGTCCCGGGGACACGTATGGCTACACCTTC.

The chain joins TRBV2 to TRBJ1-2; the match to TRBD1 covers 10 bases. Germline values: CDR1 SNHLY, CDR2 FYNNEI. CDR3 size: 14 residues. V was clipped by 7 bases and J by 8 bases; unmatched bases: 10. The CDR3 loop is CASTLTGGSGGYTF. Written as DNA, the CDR3 is TGTGCCAGCACCTTGACAGGGGGCTCGGGAGGCTACACCTTC.

In this sample, this clone turned up a few times. V usage is TRBV27 and J usage is TRBJ1-5, with TRBD1 as a possible D gene (5 bases). Germline V gene data show CDR1 as MNHEY and CDR2 as SMNVEV (reference sequence). The CDR3 has 15 amino acids. Trimming removed 9 bases at V and 2 bases at J, with 17 bases between. Here the CDR3 DNA reads TGTGCCAGTAGGGCACAGTTGGGGGGCAATCAGCCCCAGCATTTT. It encodes CASRAQLGGNQPQHF.

This clone has a handful of counts. The gene calls are TRBV18 and TRBJ1-2; D call uncertain. Germline CDR1 is KGHSH and CDR2 is LQKENI. Trimming cost V 6 bases and J 0 bases, with 8 bases left between them. This CDR3 is built from 13 residues. The CDR3 nucleotides read TGTGCCAGCTCCGACGATCCTAACTATGGCTACACCTTC. This codes for CASSDDPNYGYTF.

The CDR3 DNA reads as TGTGCCAGCACAGGACAGACAACCGCTAACTATGGCTACACCTTC. This gives the protein CASTGQTTANYGYTF. The chain combines TRBV2 with TRBJ1-2; possibly TRBD1 for D (6 bases). With 7 bases removed from V and 0 bases from J, the gap between germline ends came to 15 bases. CDR1 and CDR2 from the germline V gene are SNHLY and FYNNEI. The CDR3 is 15 amino acids.

The chain employs TRBV7-2 and TRBJ2-1; 9 bases map to TRBD2. The CDR3 is made up of 15 amino acids. CDR1 is SGHTA, CDR2 FQGNSA, per germline. Losses at the gene ends were 1 base for V and 5 bases for J; bases not matched to a gene: 3. Here the CDR3 reads CASSLVAGANNEQFF. CDR3 DNA: TGTGCCAGCAGCTTAGTAGCGGGGGCGAACAATGAGCAGTTCTTC.

The chain uses TRBV29-1 and TRBJ2-3, with D hard to call. Trimming removed 7 bases at V and 3 bases at J, with 17 bases between. The CDR3 runs to 14 residues. Germline CDR1 is SQVTM and CDR2 is ANQGSEA. CDR3 residues: CSGKKSGWTDTQYF. Here the CDR3 DNA reads TGCAGCGGTAAGAAGAGTGGTTGGACAGATACGCAGTATTTT.

The chain employs TRBV18 and TRBJ2-7; perhaps TRBD2 as D (5 bases). The CDR3 runs 14 residues. CDR1 KGHSH and CDR2 LQKENI come from the germline V gene. V lost 8 bases and J lost 0, with 14 bases in between. This chain's CDR3 is CASLKDGNSYEQYF. CDR3 DNA sequence: TGTGCCAGCCTAAAGGACGGGAACTCCTACGAGCAGTACTTC.

This clone was seen repeatedly, ten times or more. The chain joins TRBV19 to TRBJ1-1, with TRBD1 matching 10 bases. V was pared by 6 bases and J by 1 base, with 5 bases of the junction left unmatched. CDR3 length: 15 residues. From germline, CDR1 is LNHDA and CDR2 SQIVND (reference sequence). CDR3 in amino acids: CASSSRDRGNTEAFF. The CDR3 nucleotides are TGTGCCAGTAGCAGCCGGGACAGGGGGAACACTGAAGCTTTCTTT.

As for this clone: This could be a read error, since a much larger clone is one nucleotide away. The rearrangement links TRBV6-6 to TRBJ2-5; D not certain. The J call may be faulty, since TRBJ2-7 better matches the DNA end. Germline V gene sequence: CDR1 MNHNY, CDR2 SVGAGI (reference sequence). This CDR3 spans 10 amino acids. The CDR3 region has the DNA TGTGCCAGCAGCCAGTACGAGCAGTACTTC. Amino acids: CASSQYEQYF.

The J gene is TRBJ2-3, the V gene TRBV30; D not resolved. Looked up from germline, CDR1 is GTSNPN and CDR2 is SVGIG (reference sequence). V lost 0 bases and J lost 7, with 11 bases in between. The CDR3 loop spans 13 amino acids. Written as DNA, the CDR3 is TGTGCCTGGAGTGTATCAGTGGGAAATACGCAGTATTTT. This encodes CAWSVSVGNTQYF.

A word on this clone: A far larger clone is one nucleotide away, so this likely arose from a read error. The gene calls are TRBV28 and TRBJ1-1; TRBD1 aligns across 10 bases. V lost 5 bases, J lost 1 base, and 1 base stayed unmatched. From germline, CDR1 is MDHEN and CDR2 SYDVKM. The CDR3 is made up of 14 amino acids. Here the CDR3 DNA reads TGTGCCAGCAGTCGGGACAGGGGGAACACTGAAGCTTTCTTT. Its translation: CASSRDRGNTEAFF.

The CDR3 sequence: CASRPTTGTVQSPLHF. The CDR3 nucleotides read TGTGCCAGCAGGCCCACAACCGGGACAGTCCAATCACCCCTCCACTTT. The chain couples TRBV2 to TRBJ1-6; 7 bases are a match to TRBD1. The CDR3 contains 16 residues. V trimming: 6 bases; J trimming: 10 bases; junction bases outside the gene matches: 15. Germline V gene lookup returns CDR1 SNHLY and CDR2 FYNNEI.

Here the CDR3 reads CASSLAGSGNEKLFF. In nucleotides, the CDR3 is TGCGCCAGCAGCTTGGCAGGGTCGGGTAATGAAAAACTGTTTTTT. The chain is built from TRBV5-1 and TRBJ1-4; TRBD1 is a possible D gene (5 bases). Trimming left V 0 bases short and J 4 bases short, with 10 bases between. CDR3 length: 15 residues. Germline values: CDR1 SGHRS, CDR2 YFSETQ.

The V call is TRBV28, the J call TRBJ2-7; D not resolved. CDR3 length equals 14 residues. V was pared by 2 bases and J by 4 bases, with 12 bases between. Germline V gene data show CDR1 as MDHEN and CDR2 as SYDVKM. CDR3: CASSLGNLGYEQYF. The CDR3 DNA reads as TGTGCCAGCAGTTTAGGAAACCTGGGGTACGAGCAGTACTTC.

This clone is a singleton in its sample. This chain links TRBV7-9 with TRBJ2-7; D unresolved. Per germline, CDR1 SEHNR and CDR2 FQNEAQ (reference sequence). The length of the CDR3 is 15 residues. With 1 base removed from V and 5 bases from J, the gap between germline ends came to 15 bases. CDR3 sequence (DNA): TGTGCCAGCAGCTTAGGGACGTCTAGTTTGAACGAGCAGTACTTC. It encodes CASSLGTSSLNEQYF.

In its sample, this clone was seen a few times. J is TRBJ1-3 and V is TRBV28; D uncertain. Looked up from germline, CDR1 is MDHEN and CDR2 is SYDVKM. Between the trimmed V and J ends, which lost 3 bases and 0 bases, there was a span of 9 bases. The CDR3 length is 15 residues. CDR3 sequence (DNA): TGTGCCAGCAGTTTCCGTCGGGTCTCTGGAAACACCATATATTTT. Translation: CASSFRRVSGNTIYF.

This chain links TRBV10-3 with TRBJ2-6, with 12 bases fitting TRBD1. Germline V gives CDR1 ENHRY, CDR2 SYGVKD. CDR3 length: 18 residues. The trim removed 7 bases at V and 0 bases at J, leaving 7 bases unmatched. In nucleotides, the CDR3 is TGTGCCATCACCCCGGGACAGGGGGCTCACTCTGGGGCCAACGTCCTGACTTTC. Its translation is CAITPGQGAHSGANVLTF.

The DNA of the CDR3 is TGTGCCAGCAGCGATAACAGGGATCACAATGAGCAGTTCTTC. It yields the protein CASSDNRDHNEQFF. This sequence joins TRBV9 and TRBJ2-1; D may be TRBD1 (6 bases). The V end was cut by 3 bases, the J end by 5 bases, with 12 bases between. Per the germline V gene, CDR1 is SGDLS and CDR2 is YYNGEE. CDR3 size: 14 residues. The full variable domain, its missing parts supplied by reference TRBV9 and TRBJ2-1, is DSGVTQTPKHLITATGQRVTLRCSPRSGDLSVYWYQQSLDQGLQFLIQYYNGEERAKGNILERFSAQQFPDLHSELNLSSLELGDSALYFCASSDNRDHNEQFFGPGTRLTVL.

V and J are TRBV6-4 and TRBJ1-3; D is unclear. The V and J ends lost 3 bases and 2 bases respectively, with 5 bases between them. The CDR3 covers 13 residues. CDR1 is MRHNA and CDR2 is SNTAGT in the germline V gene. CDR3 coding DNA: TGTGCCAGCAGTGAAAGCCCTGGAAACACCATATATTTT. This codes for CASSESPGNTIYF.

Concerning this clone itself: The sample has other DNA sequences that encode this CDR3 too. CDR3: CAWSVKGGETQYF. For the CDR3, the DNA is TGTGCCTGGAGTGTAAAGGGCGGAGAGACCCAGTACTTC. This rearrangement joins TRBV30 to TRBJ2-5; D is unclear. The CDR3 runs 13 residues. Germline loops: CDR1 GTSNPN, CDR2 SVGIG (reference sequence). Trimming left V 0 bases short and J 4 bases short, with 9 bases between.